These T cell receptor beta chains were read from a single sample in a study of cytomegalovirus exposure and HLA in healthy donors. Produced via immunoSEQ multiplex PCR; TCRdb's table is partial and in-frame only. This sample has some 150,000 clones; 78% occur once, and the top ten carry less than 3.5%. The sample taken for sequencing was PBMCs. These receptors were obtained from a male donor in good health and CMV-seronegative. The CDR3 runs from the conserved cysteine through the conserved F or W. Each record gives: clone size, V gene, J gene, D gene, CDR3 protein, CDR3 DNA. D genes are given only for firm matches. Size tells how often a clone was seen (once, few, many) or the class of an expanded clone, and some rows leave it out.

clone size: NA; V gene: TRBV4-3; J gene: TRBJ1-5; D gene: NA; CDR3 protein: CASSQDEGVQPQHF; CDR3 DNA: TGCGCCAGCAGCCAAGATGAGGGGGTGCAGCCCCAGCATTTT
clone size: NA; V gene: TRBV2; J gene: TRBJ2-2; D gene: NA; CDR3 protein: CASRGTTNTGELFF; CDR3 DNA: TGTGCCAGCAGGGGGACAACCAACACCGGGGAGCTGTTTTTT
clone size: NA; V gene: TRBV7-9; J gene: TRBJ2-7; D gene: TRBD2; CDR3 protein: CSSSLVREGSEQYF; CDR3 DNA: TGTTCCAGCAGCTTAGTCAGGGAGGGGAGCGAGCAGTACTTC
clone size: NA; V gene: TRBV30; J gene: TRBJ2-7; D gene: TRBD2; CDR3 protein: CAWSVRYSLTSGSPTHYEQYF; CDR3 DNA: TGTGCCTGGAGTGTACGATATTCTTTGACTAGCGGGAGTCCCACACACTACGAGCAGTACTTC
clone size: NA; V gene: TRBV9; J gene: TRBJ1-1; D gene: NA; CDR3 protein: CASSPLGGTEAFF; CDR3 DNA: TGTGCCAGCAGCCCTCTCGGAGGGACTGAAGCTTTCTTT
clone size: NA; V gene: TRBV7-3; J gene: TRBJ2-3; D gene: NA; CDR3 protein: CASSFISTDTQYF; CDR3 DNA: TGTGCCAGCAGCTTTATCAGCACAGATACGCAGTATTTT
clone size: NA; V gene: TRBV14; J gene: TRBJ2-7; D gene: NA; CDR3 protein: CASSDTTLYEQYF; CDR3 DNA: TGTGCCAGCAGCGACACGACATTGTACGAGCAGTACTTC
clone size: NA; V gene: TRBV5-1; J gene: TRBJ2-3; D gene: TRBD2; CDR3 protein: CASRVLVAGAESDTQYF; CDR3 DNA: TGCGCCAGCAGGGTCTTGGTAGCGGGAGCAGAGTCAGATACGCAGTATTTT
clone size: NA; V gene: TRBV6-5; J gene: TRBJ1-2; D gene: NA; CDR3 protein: CASTRGTTDYGYTF; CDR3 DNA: TGTGCCAGCACCCGGGGGACGACCGACTATGGCTACACCTTC
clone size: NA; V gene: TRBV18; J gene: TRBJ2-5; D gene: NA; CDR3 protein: CASSPSFEETQYF; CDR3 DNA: TGTGCCAGCTCACCGTCGTTTGAAGAGACCCAGTACTTC
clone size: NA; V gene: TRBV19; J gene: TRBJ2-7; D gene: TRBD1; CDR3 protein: CASTAQGLETYEQYF; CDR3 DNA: TGTGCCAGCACGGCACAGGGGTTAGAGACCTACGAGCAGTACTTC
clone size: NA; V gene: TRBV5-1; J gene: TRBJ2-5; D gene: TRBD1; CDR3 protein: CASSGQGAVETQYF; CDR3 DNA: TGCGCCAGCAGTGGACAGGGGGCTGTAGAGACCCAGTACTTC
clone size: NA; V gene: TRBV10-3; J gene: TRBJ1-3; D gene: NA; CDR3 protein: CAISVGGASGNTIYF; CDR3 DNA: TGTGCCATCAGTGTTGGGGGGGCTTCTGGAAACACCATATATTTT
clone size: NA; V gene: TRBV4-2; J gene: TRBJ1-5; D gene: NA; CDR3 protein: CASSQDQRVENNQPQHF; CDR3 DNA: TGTGCCAGCAGCCAAGATCAGAGGGTTGAGAACAATCAGCCCCAGCATTTT
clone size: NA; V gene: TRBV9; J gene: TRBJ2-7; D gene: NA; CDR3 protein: CASSVGWSSYEQYF; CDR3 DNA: TGTGCCAGCAGCGTAGGATGGAGCTCCTACGAGCAGTACTTC
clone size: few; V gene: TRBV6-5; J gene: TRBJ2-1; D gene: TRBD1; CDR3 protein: CASRHGTGGREQFF; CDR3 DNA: TGTGCCAGCAGACACGGGACAGGAGGCAGGGAGCAGTTCTTC
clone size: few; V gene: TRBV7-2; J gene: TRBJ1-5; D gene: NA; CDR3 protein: CASSSDRTSNQPQHF; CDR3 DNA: TGTGCCAGCAGTTCTGACAGGACAAGCAATCAGCCCCAGCATTTT
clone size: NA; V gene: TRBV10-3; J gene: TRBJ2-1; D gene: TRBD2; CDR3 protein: CAISLIQRTSGRSYNEQFF; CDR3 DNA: TGTGCCATCAGCCTCATACAACGGACTAGCGGGAGGTCCTACAATGAGCAGTTCTTC
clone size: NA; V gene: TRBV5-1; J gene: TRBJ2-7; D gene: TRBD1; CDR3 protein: CASSLTTGQGPPYEQYF; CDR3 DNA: TGCGCCAGCAGCTTGACTACCGGACAGGGGCCACCCTACGAGCAGTACTTC
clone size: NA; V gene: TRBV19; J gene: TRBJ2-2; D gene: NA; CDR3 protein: CASSFDLAGELFF; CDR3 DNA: TGTGCCAGTAGTTTCGACTTAGCCGGGGAGCTGTTTTTT
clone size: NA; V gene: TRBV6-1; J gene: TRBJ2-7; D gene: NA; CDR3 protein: CASSEALPTGRGF; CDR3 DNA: TGTGCCAGCAGTGAAGCGCTTCCGACTGGGCGAGGGTTC
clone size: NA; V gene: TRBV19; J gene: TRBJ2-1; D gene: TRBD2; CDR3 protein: CASSIAPGRQGGEQFF; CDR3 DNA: TGTGCCAGTAGTATAGCACCGGGACGGCAGGGAGGGGAGCAGTTCTTC
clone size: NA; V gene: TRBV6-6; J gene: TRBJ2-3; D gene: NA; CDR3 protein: CSSSWKRPPTDTQYF; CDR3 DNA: TGTTCCAGCAGTTGGAAGCGGCCCCCCACAGATACGCAGTATTTT
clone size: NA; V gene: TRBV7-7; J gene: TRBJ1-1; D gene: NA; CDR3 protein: CASSLDRNTEAFF; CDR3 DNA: TGTGCTAGCAGCTTAGACAGGAACACTGAAGCTTTCTTT
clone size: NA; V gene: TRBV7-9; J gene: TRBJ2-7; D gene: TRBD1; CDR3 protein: CASSSYDREGYEQYF; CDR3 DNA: TGTGCCAGCAGCTCTTATGACAGGGAAGGGTACGAGCAGTACTTC
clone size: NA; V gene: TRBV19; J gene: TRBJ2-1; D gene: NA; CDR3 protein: CASSGTGGTYNEQFF; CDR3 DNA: TGTGCCAGTAGCGGGACTGGGGGGACTTACAATGAGCAGTTCTTC
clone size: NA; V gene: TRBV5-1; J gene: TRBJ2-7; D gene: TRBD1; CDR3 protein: CASSLAEGAVGGEQYF; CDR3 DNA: TGCGCCAGCAGCTTGGCCGAGGGGGCGGTAGGGGGCGAGCAGTACTTC
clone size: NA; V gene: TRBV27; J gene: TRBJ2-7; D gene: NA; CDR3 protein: CASSSGRGSYEQYF; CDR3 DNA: TGTGCCAGCAGTAGTGGCAGGGGATCTTACGAGCAGTACTTC
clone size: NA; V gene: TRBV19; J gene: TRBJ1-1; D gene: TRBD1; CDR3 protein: CASTDRRSTEAFF; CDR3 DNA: TGTGCCAGTACGGACAGGAGGAGCACTGAAGCTTTCTTT
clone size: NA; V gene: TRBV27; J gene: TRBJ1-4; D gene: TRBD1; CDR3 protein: CASSRQGTTNEKLFF; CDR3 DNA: TGTGCCAGCAGTAGACAGGGAACAACTAATGAAAAACTGTTTTTT
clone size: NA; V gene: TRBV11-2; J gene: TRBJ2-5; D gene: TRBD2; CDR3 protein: CASSLIASGSFQETQYF; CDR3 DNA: TGTGCCAGCAGCTTAATAGCTAGCGGGAGTTTTCAAGAGACCCAGTACTTC
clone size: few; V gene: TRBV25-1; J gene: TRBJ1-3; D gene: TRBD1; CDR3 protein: CASSLTPDRSSGNTIYF; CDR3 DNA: TGTGCCAGCAGCTTAACACCGGACAGGAGCTCTGGAAACACCATATATTTT
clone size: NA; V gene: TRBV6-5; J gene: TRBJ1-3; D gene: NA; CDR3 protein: CASTSGEGRGNTIYF; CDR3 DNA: TGTGCCAGCACGTCTGGCGAGGGGAGGGGAAACACCATATATTTT
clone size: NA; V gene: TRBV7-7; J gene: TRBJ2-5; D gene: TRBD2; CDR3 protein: CASSPRIAGPETQYF; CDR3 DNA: TGTGCTAGCAGCCCCCGGATAGCGGGGCCGGAGACCCAGTACTTC
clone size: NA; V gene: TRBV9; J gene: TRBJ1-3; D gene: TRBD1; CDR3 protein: CASSVVDRGPGNTIYF; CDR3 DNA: TGTGCCAGCAGCGTAGTAGACAGGGGGCCTGGAAACACCATATATTTT
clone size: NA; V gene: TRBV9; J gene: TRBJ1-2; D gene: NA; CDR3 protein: CASFTTGITNAGYTF; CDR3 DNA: TGTGCCAGCTTCACAACGGGGATTACCAACGCTGGCTACACCTTC
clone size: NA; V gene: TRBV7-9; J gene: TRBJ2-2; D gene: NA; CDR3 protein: CASSPRGGANTGELFF; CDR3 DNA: TGTGCCAGCAGCCCACGCGGCGGGGCGAACACCGGGGAGCTGTTTTTT
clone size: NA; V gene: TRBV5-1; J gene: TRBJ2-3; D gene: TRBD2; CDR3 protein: CASSLDSGASTDTQYF; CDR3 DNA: TGCGCCAGCAGCTTAGATAGCGGGGCGTCCACAGATACGCAGTATTTT
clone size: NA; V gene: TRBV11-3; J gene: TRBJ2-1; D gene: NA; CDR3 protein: CASSLGGWNNEQFF; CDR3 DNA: TGTGCCAGCAGCTTAGGGGGCTGGAACAATGAGCAGTTCTTC
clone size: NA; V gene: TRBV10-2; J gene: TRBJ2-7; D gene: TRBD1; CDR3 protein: CASSELRTGDYEQYF; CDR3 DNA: TGCGCCAGCAGTGAACTCAGGACAGGGGACTACGAGCAGTACTTC
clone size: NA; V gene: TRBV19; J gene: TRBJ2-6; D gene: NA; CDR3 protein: CASSLVTGSGAGANVLTF; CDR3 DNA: TGTGCCAGTAGTCTGGTCACCGGCTCAGGGGCTGGGGCCAACGTCCTGACTTTC